This TCR beta chain was sequenced for a study of memory CD4+ T cells and cytomegalovirus serostatus. Produced via immunoSEQ multiplex PCR; TCRdb's table is partial and in-frame only. This sample has 52,000 or so clones, with approximately 83% found just once. General observations from the study: CMV serostatus prediction reached median AUC approximately 0.95, or 0.91 with US-trained model.

Single viable CD3+CD4+CD8-CD45RO+ cells were sorted as the memory CD4+ T cells. With respect to this clone: What it recognizes is unknown.

The CDR3 has 11 amino acids. J was trimmed by 11 bases and V by 2 bases; bases with no gene match: 0. The germline CDR1 and CDR2 sequences are SQVTM and ANQGSEA. The sample taken for sequencing was memory CD4+ T cells from blood. The chain joins TRBV29-1 to TRBJ2-3; TRBD2 aligns across 11 bases. The source is an adult in good health and CMV-seronegative. The CDR3 loop is CSVETSGGQYF. Written as DNA, the CDR3 is TGCAGCGTTGAAACTAGCGGGGGGCAGTATTTT.